This T cell receptor (beta chain) was captured by sequencing in a study of response to subunit inactivated influenza vaccine. At least ten counts were recorded for this clonotype. Its antigen is as yet unknown. TCRdb analysed the RT-PCR reads with MiXCR anew, one entry per CDR3 protein. Of 450,000 to 600,000 distinct CDR3 sequences listed, 7.2% are singletons. Regarding the study as a whole: It was the authors' suggestion that each seasonal influenza vaccination recruits few new T cells.

This CDR3 comprises 16 residues. Unmatched junction bases numbered 12, after V lost 6 bases and J lost 5 bases. The rearrangement joins TRBV12-3 or TRBV12-4 to TRBJ1-2, with 10 bases that match TRBD1. This specimen was PBMCs from blood, taken 23 to 25 months after vaccination. The sequence was obtained from a man between 45 and 75 years old who received an inactivated influenza vaccine. The CDR3 sequence is CASRTNTGTGEYGYTF. CDR3 DNA sequence: TGTGCCAGCAGAACCAATACCGGGACAGGGGAGTATGGCTACACCTTC.